These 11 T cell receptor beta chains were sequenced from one sample in a study of shared clonotypes between healthy human individuals. The naive CD8 fraction comprised CD45RO-negative cells positively selected for CCR7 and excluded terminally differentiated effector memory CD45RA+ cells. TCRdb keeps only in-frame clones here, not all; method: immunoSEQ multiplex PCR. Of some 2.1 million clones listed, roughly 93% were seen once; the top ten hold around 1.7%. Sequenced input: naive CD8+ T cells from PBMCs. These receptors originate from a young man in good health. Some clones in this sample may be carry-over from other donors' samples.

The J gene is TRBJ1-4, the V gene TRBV19; a weak D match, TRBD1 (5 bases). The CDR3 runs to 11 residues. Trimming took 3 bases from V and 14 from J, leaving 10 bases between them. CDR1 is LNHDA and CDR2 is SQIVND in the germline V gene (reference sequence). This chain's CDR3 is CASSIWGFLFF. CDR3 bases: TGTGCCAGTAGTATCTGGGGGTTTCTGTTTTTT. The whole variable domain, remainder taken from reference TRBV19 and TRBJ1-4, is DGGITQSPKYLFRKEGQNVTLSCEQNLNHDAMYWYRQDPGQGLRLIYYSQIVNDFQKGDIAEGYSVSREKKESFPLTVTSAQKNPTAFYLCASSIWGFLFFGSGTQLSVL.

This rearrangement joins TRBV7-2 to TRBJ2-1; 9 bases agree with TRBD2. Germline CDR1 reads SGHTA; CDR2 reads FQGNSA. Trimming removed 7 bases from V and 5 bases from J; junction bases left unmatched: 9. The CDR3 is 15 residues long. The CDR3 sequence is CASILREGLNNEQFF. CDR3 DNA: TGTGCCAGCATCCTGCGGGAGGGCCTAAACAATGAGCAGTTCTTC.

The V call is TRBV28, the J call TRBJ2-3; D uncertain. The germline CDR1 and CDR2 sequences are MDHEN and SYDVKM. This CDR3 region has 14 residues. V was cut by 5 bases and J by 2 bases, with 11 bases left in between. CDR3 DNA sequence: TGTGCCAGCAGTCACCGGGCCACCACAGATACGCAGTATTTT. Protein sequence: CASSHRATTDTQYF.

The rearrangement uses TRBV7-2 and TRBJ2-7; D unclear. This CDR3 comprises 15 residues. Looked up from germline, CDR1 is SGHTA and CDR2 is FQGNSA. The V and J ends lost 5 bases and 2 bases respectively, with 16 bases between them. DNA for the CDR3: TGTGCCAGCAGCCCCACCCTCTACCCCCCCTACGAGCAGTACTTC. This sequence encodes CASSPTLYPPYEQYF.

The CDR3 region is CASSIFSGKHEQYF. CDR3 coding DNA: TGTGCCAGTAGTATATTCAGCGGGAAACACGAGCAGTACTTC. The rearrangement uses TRBV19 and TRBJ2-7, with 7 bases that match TRBD2. Looked up from germline, CDR1 is LNHDA and CDR2 is SQIVND (reference sequence). Trimming at V came to 2 bases and at J to 5 bases, leaving 6 bases not matched to a gene. This CDR3 contains 14 residues.

V and J are TRBV9 and TRBJ2-7; 7 bases map to TRBD2. V gave up 4 bases and J gave up 4 bases; unmatched junction bases: 8. The CDR3 extends over 14 amino acids. Germline CDR1 is SGDLS and CDR2 is YYNGEE. Here the CDR3 reads CASSPGLLLYEQYF. The CDR3 DNA is TGTGCCAGCAGCCCGGGACTACTTTTGTACGAGCAGTACTTC.

The rearrangement uses TRBV29-1 and TRBJ2-2; D is perhaps TRBD1 (6 bases). Germline CDR1 is SQVTM and CDR2 is ANQGSEA. Trimming cost V 7 bases and J 0 bases, with 6 bases left between them. This CDR3 has 12 amino acids. For the CDR3, the DNA is TGCAGCGGGACAGCGAACACCGGGGAGCTGTTTTTT. Translating it yields CSGTANTGELFF.

This clone was seen a single time. CDR3 nucleotides: TGTGCCAGCTCCGCAGGTGGGGGCACCGGGGAGCTGTTTTTT. This sequence encodes CASSAGGGTGELFF. The chain employs TRBV28 and TRBJ2-2, with D perhaps matching TRBD1 or TRBD2 (5 bases each). Germline values: CDR1 MDHEN, CDR2 SYDVKM. This CDR3 has 14 amino acids. V was shortened by 8 bases and J by 4 bases, with 14 bases between the two germline ends.

The chain couples TRBV28 to TRBJ2-7, with 7 bases that match TRBD2. V shed 2 bases, J shed 5 bases, and the junction held 3 bases outside the gene matches. There are 13 residues in the CDR3. Germline loops: CDR1 MDHEN, CDR2 SYDVKM. CDR3 sequence (DNA): TGTGCCAGCAGTTTAAGGGAGGGCCACGAGCAGTACTTC. Residues: CASSLREGHEQYF.

The chain is built from TRBV28 and TRBJ2-7, with 9 bases aligning to TRBD1. The junction had 4 bases not matched to a gene; V was cut back by 5 bases and J by 5 bases. CDR1 and CDR2 (germline): MDHEN, SYDVKM. CDR3 length: 13 amino acids. This chain's CDR3 is CASSNRGQDEQYF. For the CDR3, the DNA is TGTGCCAGCAGTAACAGGGGGCAGGACGAGCAGTACTTC.

The table lists this clone with a few counts. The chain uses TRBV4-1 and TRBJ1-1; tentative D call: TRBD1 (6 bases). CDR3 length equals 15 residues. Germline loops: CDR1 MGHRA, CDR2 YSYEKL. Trimming removed 4 bases from V and 3 bases from J, with 15 bases in between. The CDR3 here is CASSRKQGVDTEAFF. CDR3 DNA: TGCGCCAGCAGCCGAAAACAGGGTGTAGACACTGAAGCTTTCTTT.